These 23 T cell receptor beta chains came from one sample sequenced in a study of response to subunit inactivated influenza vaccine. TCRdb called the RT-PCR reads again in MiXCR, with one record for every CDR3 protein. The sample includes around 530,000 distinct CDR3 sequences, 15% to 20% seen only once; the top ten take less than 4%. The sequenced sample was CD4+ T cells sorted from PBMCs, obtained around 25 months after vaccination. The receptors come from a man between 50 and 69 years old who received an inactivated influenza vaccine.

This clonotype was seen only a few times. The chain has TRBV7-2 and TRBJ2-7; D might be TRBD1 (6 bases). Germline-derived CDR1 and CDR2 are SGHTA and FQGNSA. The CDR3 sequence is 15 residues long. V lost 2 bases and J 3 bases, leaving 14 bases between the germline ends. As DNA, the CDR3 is TGTGCCAGCAGCTTATCCGGTTACAGGGACTACGAGCAGTACTTC. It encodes CASSLSGYRDYEQYF.

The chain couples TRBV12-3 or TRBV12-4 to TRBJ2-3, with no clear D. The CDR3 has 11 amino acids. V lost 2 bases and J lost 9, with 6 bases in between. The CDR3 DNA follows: TGTGCCAGCAGTTTATTGGCGACGCAGTATTTT. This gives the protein CASSLLATQYF.

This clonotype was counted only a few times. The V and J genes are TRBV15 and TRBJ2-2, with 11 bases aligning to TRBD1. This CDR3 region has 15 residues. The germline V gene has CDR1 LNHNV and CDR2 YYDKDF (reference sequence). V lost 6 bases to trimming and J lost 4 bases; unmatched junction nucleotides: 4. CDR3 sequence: CATRLGTGGTGELFF. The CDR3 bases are TGTGCCACCAGGCTGGGGACAGGGGGCACCGGGGAGCTGTTTTTT.

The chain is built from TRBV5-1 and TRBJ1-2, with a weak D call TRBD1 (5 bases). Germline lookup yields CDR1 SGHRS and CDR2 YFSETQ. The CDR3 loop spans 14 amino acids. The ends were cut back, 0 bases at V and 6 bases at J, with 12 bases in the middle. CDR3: CASSLAWGGDGYTF. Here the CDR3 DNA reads TGCGCCAGCAGCTTGGCCTGGGGCGGCGATGGCTACACCTTC.

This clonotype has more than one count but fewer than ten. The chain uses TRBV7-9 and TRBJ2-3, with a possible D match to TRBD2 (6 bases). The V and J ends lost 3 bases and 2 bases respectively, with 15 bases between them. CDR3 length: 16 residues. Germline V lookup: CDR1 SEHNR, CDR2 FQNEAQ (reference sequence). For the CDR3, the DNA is TGTGCCAGCAGCTTGATGGTAGCGGCCGTCACAGATACGCAGTATTTT. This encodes CASSLMVAAVTDTQYF.

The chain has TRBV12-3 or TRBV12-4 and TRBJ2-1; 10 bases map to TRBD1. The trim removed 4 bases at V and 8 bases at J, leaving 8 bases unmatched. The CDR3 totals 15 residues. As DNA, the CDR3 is TGTGCCAGCAGTTGGGGACAGGGGAAGAGGTATGAGCAGTTCTTC. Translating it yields CASSWGQGKRYEQFF.

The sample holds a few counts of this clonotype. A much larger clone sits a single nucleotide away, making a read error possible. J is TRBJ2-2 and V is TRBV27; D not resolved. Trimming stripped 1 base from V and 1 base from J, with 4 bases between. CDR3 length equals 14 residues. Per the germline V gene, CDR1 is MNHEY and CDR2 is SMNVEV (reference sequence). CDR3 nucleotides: TGTGCCAGCAGTTTATGGCAGAACACCGGGGAGCTGTTTTTT. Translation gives CASSLWQNTGELFF.

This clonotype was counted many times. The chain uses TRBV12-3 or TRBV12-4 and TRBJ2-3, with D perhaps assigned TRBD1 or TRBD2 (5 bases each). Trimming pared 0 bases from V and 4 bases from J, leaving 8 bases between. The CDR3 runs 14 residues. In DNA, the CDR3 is TGTGCCAGCAGTTTAGCGGGGACCCCAGATACGCAGTATTTT. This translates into CASSLAGTPDTQYF.

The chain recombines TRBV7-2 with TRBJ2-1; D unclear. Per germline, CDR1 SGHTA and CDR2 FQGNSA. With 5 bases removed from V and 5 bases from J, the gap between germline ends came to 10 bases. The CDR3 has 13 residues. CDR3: CASSRIYDNEQFF. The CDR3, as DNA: TGTGCCAGCAGCCGCATCTATGACAATGAGCAGTTCTTC.

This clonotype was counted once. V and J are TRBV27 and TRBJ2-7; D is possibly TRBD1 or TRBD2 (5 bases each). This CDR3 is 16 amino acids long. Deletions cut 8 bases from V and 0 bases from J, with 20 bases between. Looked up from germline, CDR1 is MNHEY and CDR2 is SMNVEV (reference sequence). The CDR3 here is CASANHRGRSSYEQYF. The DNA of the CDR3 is TGTGCCAGCGCCAATCACCGGGGACGCAGCTCCTACGAGCAGTACTTC.

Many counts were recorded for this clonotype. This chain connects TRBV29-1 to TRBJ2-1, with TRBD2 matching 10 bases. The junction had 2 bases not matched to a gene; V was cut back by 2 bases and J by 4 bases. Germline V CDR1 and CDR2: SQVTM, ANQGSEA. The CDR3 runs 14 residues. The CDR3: CSVELAGVYNEQFF. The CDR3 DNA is TGCAGCGTTGAACTAGCGGGAGTATACAATGAGCAGTTCTTC.

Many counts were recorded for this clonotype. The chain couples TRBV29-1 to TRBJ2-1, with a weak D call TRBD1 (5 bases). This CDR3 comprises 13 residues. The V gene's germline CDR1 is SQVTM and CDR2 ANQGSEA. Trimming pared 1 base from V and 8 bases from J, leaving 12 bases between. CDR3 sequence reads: CSVEGTTRDEQFF. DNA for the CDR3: TGCAGCGTTGAAGGCACTACCAGGGATGAGCAGTTCTTC.

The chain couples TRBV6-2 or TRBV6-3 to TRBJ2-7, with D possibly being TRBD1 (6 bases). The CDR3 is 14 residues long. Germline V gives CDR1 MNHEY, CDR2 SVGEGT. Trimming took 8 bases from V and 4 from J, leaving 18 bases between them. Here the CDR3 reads CASATLSRGYEQYF. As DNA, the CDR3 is TGTGCCAGCGCGACGCTATCTAGGGGGTACGAGCAGTACTTC.

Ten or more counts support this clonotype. For the CDR3, the DNA is TGTGCCAGCAGTTACTCGGGGCAGGGGGCCCGTTCACCCCTCCACTTT. Its translation: CASSYSGQGARSPLHF. The chain combines TRBV6-2 or TRBV6-3 with TRBJ1-6, with 8 bases lining up with TRBD1. V lost 0 bases to trimming and J lost 9 bases; unmatched junction nucleotides: 7. Germline V gives CDR1 MNHEY, CDR2 SVGEGT. The CDR3 consists of 16 residues.

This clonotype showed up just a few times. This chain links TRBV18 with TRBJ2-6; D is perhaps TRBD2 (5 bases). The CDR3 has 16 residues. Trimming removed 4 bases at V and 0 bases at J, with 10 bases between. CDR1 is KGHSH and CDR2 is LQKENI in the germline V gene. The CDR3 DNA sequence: TGTGCCAGCTCACGCTCTAGCAGCTCTGGGGCCAACGTCCTGACTTTC. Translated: CASSRSSSSGANVLTF.

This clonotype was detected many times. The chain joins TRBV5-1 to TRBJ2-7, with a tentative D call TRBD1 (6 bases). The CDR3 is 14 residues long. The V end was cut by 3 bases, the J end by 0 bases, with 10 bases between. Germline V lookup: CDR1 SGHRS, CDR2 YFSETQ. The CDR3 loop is CASSSDRSSYEQYF. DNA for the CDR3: TGCGCCAGCAGCTCGGACAGATCCTCCTACGAGCAGTACTTC. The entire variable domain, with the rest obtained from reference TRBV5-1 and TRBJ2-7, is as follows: KAGVTQTPRYLIKTRGQQVTLSCSPISGHRSVSWYQQTPGQGLQFLFEYFSETQRNKGNFPGRFSGRQFSNSRSEMNVSTLELGDSALYLCASSSDRSSYEQYFGPGTRLTVT.

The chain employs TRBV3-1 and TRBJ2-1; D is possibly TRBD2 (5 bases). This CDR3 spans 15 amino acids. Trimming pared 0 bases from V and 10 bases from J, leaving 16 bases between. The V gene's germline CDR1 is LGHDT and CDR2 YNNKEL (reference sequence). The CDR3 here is CASSQDWTAPREQFF. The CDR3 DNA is TGTGCCAGCAGCCAAGATTGGACTGCCCCTAGGGAGCAGTTCTTC.

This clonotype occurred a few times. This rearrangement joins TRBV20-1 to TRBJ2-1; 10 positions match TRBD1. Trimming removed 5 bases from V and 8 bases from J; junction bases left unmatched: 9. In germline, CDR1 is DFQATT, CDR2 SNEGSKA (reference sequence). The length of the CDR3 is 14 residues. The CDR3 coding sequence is TGCAGTGCTGCCACCGGGACAGGGGCGGATGAGCAGTTCTTC. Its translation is CSAATGTGADEQFF.

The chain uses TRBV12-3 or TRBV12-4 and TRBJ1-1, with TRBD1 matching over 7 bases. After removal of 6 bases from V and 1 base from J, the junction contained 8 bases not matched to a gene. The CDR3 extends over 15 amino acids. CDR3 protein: CASRVRQGPNTEAFF. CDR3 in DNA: TGTGCCAGCAGGGTACGACAGGGCCCGAACACTGAAGCTTTCTTT.

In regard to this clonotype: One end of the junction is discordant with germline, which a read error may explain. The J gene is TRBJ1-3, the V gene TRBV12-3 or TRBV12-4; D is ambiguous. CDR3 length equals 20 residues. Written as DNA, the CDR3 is TGTGCCAGCAGTTTGCAAAGGGATCGCTATCTCTCGAAGGGTGGATACACCATATATTTT. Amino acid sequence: CASSLQRDRYLSKGGYTIYF.

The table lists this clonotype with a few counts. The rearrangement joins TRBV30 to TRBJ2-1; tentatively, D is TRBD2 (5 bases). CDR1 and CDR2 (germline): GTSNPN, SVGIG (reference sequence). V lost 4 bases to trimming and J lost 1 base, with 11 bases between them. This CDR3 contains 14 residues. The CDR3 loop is CAWKRSPSYNEQFF. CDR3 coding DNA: TGTGCCTGGAAGCGGAGTCCGTCCTACAATGAGCAGTTCTTC.

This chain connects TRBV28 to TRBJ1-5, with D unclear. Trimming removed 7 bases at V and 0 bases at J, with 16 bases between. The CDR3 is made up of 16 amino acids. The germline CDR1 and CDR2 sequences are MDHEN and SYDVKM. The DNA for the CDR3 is TGTGCCAGCACCCTGCTCGGGGAATATAGCAATCAGCCCCAGCATTTT. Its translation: CASTLLGEYSNQPQHF.

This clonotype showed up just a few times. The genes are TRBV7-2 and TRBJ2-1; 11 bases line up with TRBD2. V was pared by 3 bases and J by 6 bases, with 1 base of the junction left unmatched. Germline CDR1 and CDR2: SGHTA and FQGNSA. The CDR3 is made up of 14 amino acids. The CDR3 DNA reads TGTGCCAGCAGCTTTAGCGGGAGGGGCAATGAGCAGTTCTTC. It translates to CASSFSGRGNEQFF.